This TCR beta chain emerged from a study of blood T cells in healthy people across ages. Germline assignment: CDR1 GTSNPN and CDR2 SVGIG (reference sequence). The CDR3 length is 13 residues. For the second PCR, which ran for 7 to 11 cycles, a sample-barcoded 5' primer and a J-beta primer mix were used. TCRdb reanalysed the 5' RACE reads using MiXCR and keeps one entry per CDR3 protein. In the table there are about 940,000 distinct CDR3 sequences, roughly 50% of which are singletons. Overall study results and limits: In the absence of known donor CMV status, changes in expanded clonotypes were possibly confounded.

The authors drew 7.5 to 10 milliliters of peripheral blood from each donor. For this clonotype: Its antigen is unidentified.

This chain connects TRBV30 to TRBJ2-4; no definite D call. The DNA end favors TRBJ2-5, so the J call may be wrong. Sequencing input: blood. This TCR was sampled from a man aged 25-45 years in good health. CDR3 loop: CAWSLGFQETQYF. CDR3 DNA sequence: TGTGCCTGGAGTTTGGGCTTTCAAGAGACCCAGTACTTC.